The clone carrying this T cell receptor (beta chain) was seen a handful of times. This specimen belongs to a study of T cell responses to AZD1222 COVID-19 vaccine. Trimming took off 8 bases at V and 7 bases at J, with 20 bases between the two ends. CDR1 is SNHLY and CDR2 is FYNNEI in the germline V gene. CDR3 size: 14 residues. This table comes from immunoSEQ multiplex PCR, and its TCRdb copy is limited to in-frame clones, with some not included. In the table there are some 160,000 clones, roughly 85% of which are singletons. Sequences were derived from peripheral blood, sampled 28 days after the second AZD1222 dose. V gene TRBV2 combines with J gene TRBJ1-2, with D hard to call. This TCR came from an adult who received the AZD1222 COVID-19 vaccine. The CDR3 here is CASSGLFDVGGYTF. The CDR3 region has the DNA TGTGCCAGCTCTGGGTTGTTTGACGTGGGTGGCTACACCTTC.